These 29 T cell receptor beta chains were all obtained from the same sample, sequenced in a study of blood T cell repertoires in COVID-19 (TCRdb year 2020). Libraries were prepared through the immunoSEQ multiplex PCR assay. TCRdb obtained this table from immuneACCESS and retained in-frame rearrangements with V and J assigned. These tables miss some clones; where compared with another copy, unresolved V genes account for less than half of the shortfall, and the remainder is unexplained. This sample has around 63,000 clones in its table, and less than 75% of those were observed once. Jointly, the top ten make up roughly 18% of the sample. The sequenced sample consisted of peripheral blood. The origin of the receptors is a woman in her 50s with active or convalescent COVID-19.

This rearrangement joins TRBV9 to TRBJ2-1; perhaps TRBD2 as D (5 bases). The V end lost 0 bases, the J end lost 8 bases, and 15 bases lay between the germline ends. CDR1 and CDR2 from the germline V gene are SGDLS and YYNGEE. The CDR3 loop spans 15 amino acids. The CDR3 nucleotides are TGTGCCAGCAGCGTAGAAGCGGACCCGGAAGATGAGCAGTTCTTC. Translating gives CASSVEADPEDEQFF. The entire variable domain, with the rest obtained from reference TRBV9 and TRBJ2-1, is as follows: DSGVTQTPKHLITATGQRVTLRCSPRSGDLSVYWYQQSLDQGLQFLIQYYNGEERAKGNILERFSAQQFPDLHSELNLSSLELGDSALYFCASSVEADPEDEQFFGPGTRLTVL.

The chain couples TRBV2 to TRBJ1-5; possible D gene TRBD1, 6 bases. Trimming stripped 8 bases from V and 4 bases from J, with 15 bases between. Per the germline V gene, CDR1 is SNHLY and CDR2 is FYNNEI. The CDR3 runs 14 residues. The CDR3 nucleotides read TGTGCCAGCCACAGGGATGGGGCGAATCAGCCCCAGCATTTT. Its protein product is CASHRDGANQPQHF.

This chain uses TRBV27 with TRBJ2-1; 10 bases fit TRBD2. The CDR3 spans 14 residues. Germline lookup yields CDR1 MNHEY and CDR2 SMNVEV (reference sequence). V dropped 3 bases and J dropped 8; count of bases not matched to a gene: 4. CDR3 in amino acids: CASSLASGSYEQFF. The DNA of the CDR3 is TGTGCCAGCAGTTTGGCTAGCGGGAGTTATGAGCAGTTCTTC.

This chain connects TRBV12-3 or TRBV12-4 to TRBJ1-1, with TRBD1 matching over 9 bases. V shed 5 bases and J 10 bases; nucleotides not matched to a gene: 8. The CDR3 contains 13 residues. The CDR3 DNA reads TGTGCCAGCAGTCGGACAGGGGATCGGCGAGCTTTCTTT. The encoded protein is CASSRTGDRRAFF.

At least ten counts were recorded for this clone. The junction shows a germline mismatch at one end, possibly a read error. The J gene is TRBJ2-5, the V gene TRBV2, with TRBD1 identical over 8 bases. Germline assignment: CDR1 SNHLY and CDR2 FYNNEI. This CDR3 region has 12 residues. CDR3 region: CASRGQGESQYF. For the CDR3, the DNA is TGTGCCAGCAGAGGACAGGGAGAGTCCCAGTACTTC.

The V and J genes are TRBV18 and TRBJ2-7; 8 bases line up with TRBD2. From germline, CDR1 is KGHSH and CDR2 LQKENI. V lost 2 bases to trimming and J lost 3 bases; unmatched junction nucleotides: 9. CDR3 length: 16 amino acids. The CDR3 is CASSPSFGRGDYEQYF. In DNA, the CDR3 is TGTGCCAGCTCACCAAGCTTCGGGAGGGGCGACTACGAGCAGTACTTC.

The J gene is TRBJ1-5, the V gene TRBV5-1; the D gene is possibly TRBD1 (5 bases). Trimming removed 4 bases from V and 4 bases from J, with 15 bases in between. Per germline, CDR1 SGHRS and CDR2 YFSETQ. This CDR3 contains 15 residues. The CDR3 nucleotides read TGCGCCAGCAGCCCGAAAGGGGCGCTGAATCAGCCCCAGCATTTT. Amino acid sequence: CASSPKGALNQPQHF.

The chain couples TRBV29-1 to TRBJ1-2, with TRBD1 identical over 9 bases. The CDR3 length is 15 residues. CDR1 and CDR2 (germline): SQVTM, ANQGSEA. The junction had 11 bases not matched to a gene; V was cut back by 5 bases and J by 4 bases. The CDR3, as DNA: TGCAGCGTTCTACCCGGGACAGGGATGGTCTATGGCTACACCTTC. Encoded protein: CSVLPGTGMVYGYTF.

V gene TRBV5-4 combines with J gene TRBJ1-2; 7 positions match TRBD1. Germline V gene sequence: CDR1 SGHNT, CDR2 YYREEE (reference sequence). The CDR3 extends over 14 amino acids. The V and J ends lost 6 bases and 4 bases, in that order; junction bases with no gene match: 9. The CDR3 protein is CASTRDSGLYGYTF. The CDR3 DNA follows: TGTGCCAGCACCCGGGACAGCGGCCTCTATGGCTACACCTTC.

In DNA, the CDR3 is TGTGCCAGCAGCCGGGCCTTGGGCTACGAGCAGTACTTC. Protein product: CASSRALGYEQYF. This sequence joins TRBV3-1 (or the pseudogene TRBV3-2) and TRBJ2-7; the D is unclear. CDR1 LGHDT and CDR2 YNNKEL come from the germline V gene (reference sequence). The CDR3 runs 13 residues. The V gene lost 4 bases and the J gene lost 3 bases, with 10 bases spanning the gap.

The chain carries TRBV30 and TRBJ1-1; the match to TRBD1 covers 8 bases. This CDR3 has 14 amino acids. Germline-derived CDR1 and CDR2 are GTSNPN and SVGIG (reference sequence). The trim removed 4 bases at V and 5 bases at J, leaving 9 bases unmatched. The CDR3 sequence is CAWTDRQGRTEAFF. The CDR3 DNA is TGTGCCTGGACCGATCGACAGGGGCGGACTGAAGCTTTCTTT.

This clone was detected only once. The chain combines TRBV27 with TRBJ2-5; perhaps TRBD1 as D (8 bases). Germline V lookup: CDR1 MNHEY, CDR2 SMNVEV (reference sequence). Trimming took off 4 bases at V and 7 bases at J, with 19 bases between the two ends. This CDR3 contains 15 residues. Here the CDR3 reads CASSSTGGAIGTQYF. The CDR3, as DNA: TGTGCCAGCAGTTCAACAGGGGGGGCAATCGGGACCCAGTACTTC.

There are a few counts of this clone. In nucleotides, the CDR3 is TGTGCCAGCACTATCTCCAGCCCGGCGGGAGCTTTGGACGATGAGCAGTTCTTC. It codes for CASTISSPAGALDDEQFF. The rearrangement links TRBV28 to TRBJ2-1; 7 nucleotides align to TRBD2. With 7 bases clipped from V and 8 bases from J, the junction kept 23 bases outside the gene matches. The CDR3 length is 18 residues. The V gene's germline CDR1 is MDHEN and CDR2 SYDVKM.

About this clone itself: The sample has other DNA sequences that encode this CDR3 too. The CDR3: CASSRDSSYEQYF. In DNA form, the CDR3 reads TGCGCCAGCAGCCGGGACAGCTCCTACGAGCAGTACTTC. The rearrangement links TRBV4-1 to TRBJ2-7, with 7 bases that match TRBD1. The germline V gene has CDR1 MGHRA and CDR2 YSYEKL. CDR3 length: 13 residues. V lost 4 bases, J lost 0 bases, and 0 bases stayed unmatched.

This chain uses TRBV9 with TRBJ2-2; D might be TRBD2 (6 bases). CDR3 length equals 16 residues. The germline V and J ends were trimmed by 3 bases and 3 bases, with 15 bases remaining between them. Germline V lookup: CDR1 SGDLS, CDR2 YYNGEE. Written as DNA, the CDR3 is TGTGCCAGCAGCGGTAGGAGGGCCGATTACACCGGGGAGCTGTTTTTT. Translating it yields CASSGRRADYTGELFF.

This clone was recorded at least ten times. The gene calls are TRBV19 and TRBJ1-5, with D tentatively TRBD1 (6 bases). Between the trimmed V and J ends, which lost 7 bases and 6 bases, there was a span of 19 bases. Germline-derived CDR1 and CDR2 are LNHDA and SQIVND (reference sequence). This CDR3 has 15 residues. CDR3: CASKNLGGGGQPQHF. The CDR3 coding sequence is TGTGCCAGTAAAAACCTAGGGGGTGGCGGTCAGCCCCAGCATTTT.

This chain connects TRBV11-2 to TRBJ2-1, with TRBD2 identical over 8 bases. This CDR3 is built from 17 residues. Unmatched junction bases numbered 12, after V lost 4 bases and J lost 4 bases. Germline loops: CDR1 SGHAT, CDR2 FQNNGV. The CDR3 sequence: CASSSNLLLADYNEQFF. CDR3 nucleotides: TGTGCCAGCAGCTCAAACTTACTACTAGCGGATTACAATGAGCAGTTCTTC.

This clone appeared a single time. The CDR3 bases are TGTGCCAGCAGCGTATCGTCAGCGGGACACACAGATACGCAGTATTTT. This gives the protein CASSVSSAGHTDTQYF. The chain joins TRBV9 to TRBJ2-3; tentatively, D is TRBD2 (7 bases). The V end lost 1 base, the J end lost 2 bases, and 14 bases lay between the germline ends. CDR1 is SGDLS, CDR2 YYNGEE, per germline. The CDR3 runs to 16 residues.

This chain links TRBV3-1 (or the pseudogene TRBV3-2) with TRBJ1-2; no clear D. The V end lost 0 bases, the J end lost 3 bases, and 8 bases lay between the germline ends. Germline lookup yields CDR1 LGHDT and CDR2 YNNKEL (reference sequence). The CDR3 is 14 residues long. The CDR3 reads CASSQDEFYYGYTF. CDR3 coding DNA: TGTGCCAGCAGCCAAGACGAGTTTTACTATGGCTACACCTTC.

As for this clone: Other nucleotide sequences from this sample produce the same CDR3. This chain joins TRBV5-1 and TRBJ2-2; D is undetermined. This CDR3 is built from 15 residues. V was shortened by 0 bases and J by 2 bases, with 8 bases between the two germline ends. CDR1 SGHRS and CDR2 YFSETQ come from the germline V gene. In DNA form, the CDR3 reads TGCGCCAGCAGCTTGGGCCAGGTTAACACCGGGGAGCTGTTTTTT. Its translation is CASSLGQVNTGELFF.

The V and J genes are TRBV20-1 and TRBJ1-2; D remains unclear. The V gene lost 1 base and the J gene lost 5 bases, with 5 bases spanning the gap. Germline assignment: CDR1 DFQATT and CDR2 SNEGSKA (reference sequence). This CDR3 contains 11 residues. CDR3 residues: CSARAGYGYTF. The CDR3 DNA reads TGCAGTGCTAGAGCGGGTTATGGCTACACCTTC.

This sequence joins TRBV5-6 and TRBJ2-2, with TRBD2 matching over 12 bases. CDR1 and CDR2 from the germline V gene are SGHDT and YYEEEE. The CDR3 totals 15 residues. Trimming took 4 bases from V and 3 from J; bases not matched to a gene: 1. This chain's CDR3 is CASSRLAGDTGELFF. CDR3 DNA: TGTGCCAGCAGCAGACTAGCGGGAGACACCGGGGAGCTGTTTTTT.

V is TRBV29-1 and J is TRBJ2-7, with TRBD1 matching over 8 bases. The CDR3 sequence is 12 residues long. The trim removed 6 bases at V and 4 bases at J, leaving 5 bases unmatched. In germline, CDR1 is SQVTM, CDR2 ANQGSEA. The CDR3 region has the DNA TGCAGCGTGTGGCAGGGGGCTTACGAGCAGTACTTC. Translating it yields CSVWQGAYEQYF.

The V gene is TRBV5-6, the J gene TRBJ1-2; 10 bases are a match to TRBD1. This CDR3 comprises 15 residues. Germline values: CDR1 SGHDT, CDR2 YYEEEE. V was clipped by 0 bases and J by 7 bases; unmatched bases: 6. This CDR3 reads CASSLGQGASVGYTF. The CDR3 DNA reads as TGTGCCAGCAGCTTGGGACAGGGGGCATCGGTTGGCTACACCTTC.

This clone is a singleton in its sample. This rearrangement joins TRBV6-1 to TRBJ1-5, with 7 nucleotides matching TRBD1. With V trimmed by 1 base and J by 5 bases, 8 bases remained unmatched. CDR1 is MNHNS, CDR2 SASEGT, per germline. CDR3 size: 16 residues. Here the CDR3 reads CASSEGQGAPYQPQHF. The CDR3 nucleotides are TGTGCCAGCAGTGAAGGACAGGGAGCACCTTATCAGCCCCAGCATTTT.

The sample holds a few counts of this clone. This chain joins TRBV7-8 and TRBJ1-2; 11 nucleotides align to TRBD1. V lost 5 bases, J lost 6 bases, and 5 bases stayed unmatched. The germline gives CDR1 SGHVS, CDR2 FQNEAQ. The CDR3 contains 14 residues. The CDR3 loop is CASSGGQGGDGYTF. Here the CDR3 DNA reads TGTGCCAGCAGCGGGGGACAGGGGGGAGATGGCTACACCTTC.

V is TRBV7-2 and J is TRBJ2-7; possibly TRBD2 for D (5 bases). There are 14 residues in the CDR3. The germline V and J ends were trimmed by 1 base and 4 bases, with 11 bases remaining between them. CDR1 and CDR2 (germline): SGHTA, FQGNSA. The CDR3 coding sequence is TGTGCCAGCAGCTTAGTTGGGAGAGGGTACGAGCAGTACTTC. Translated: CASSLVGRGYEQYF.

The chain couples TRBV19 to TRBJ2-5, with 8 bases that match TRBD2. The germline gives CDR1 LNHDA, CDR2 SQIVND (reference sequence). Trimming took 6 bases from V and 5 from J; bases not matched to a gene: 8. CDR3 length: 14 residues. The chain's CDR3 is CASSESPGGETQYF. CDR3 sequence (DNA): TGTGCCAGTAGCGAGAGTCCGGGGGGGGAGACCCAGTACTTC.

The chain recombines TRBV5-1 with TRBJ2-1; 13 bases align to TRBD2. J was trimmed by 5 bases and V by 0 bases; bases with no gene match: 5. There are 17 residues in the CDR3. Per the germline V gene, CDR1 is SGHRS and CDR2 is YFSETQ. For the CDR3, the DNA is TGCGCCAGCAGCTTGGAGGGACTAGCGGGGTATAACAATGAGCAGTTCTTC. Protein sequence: CASSLEGLAGYNNEQFF.